The entry below describes one T cell receptor beta chain. The antigen remains undetermined. The data derive from a study of cytomegalovirus exposure and HLA in healthy donors. Findings of the study overall: Among TCR sequences, most were rare, though some public TCRs appeared in many donors.

V gave up 0 bases and J gave up 9 bases; unmatched junction bases: 3. This CDR3 comprises 15 residues. Germline lookup yields CDR1 LNHNV and CDR2 YYDKDF (reference sequence). Only in-frame clones appear in the TCRdb table, and some are missing; sequencing was by immunoSEQ multiplex PCR. The table has 150,000 or so clones, approximately 81% seen once. The sequenced sample consisted of PBMCs. The chain recombines TRBV15 with TRBJ1-6, with 9 nucleotides matching TRBD1. The clonotype comes from a man aged 30 to 45 in good health and CMV-seropositive. CDR3 in DNA: TGTGCCACCAGCAGAGAGACAGGGGGTGTTTCACCCCTCCACTTT. As protein: CATSRETGGVSPLHF.